This T cell receptor (beta chain) was identified in a study of blood T cell repertoires in COVID-19. Study in general: Material from acute and convalescent COVID-19 was sourced from the United States, Italy and Spain. T cells, B-cell-depleted T cells, or PBMCs supplied cDNA or gDNA.

The CDR3 is 12 amino acids. Germline values: CDR1 SNHLY, CDR2 FYNNEI. Trimming took 10 bases from V and 5 from J, leaving 14 bases between them. As processed by the authors: Reference gene primer amplification gave estimated nucleated cell counts. Produced via immunoSEQ multiplex PCR; TCRdb's table is partial and in-frame only. That table is the source of V, J and clone size, and D and trimming were worked out from the DNA. The sample yields about 260,000 clones, about 89% seen once. The TCR comes from a man in his forties who had recovered from COVID-19. This chain uses TRBV2 with TRBJ1-2, with D possibly TRBD1 on 5 matching bases. Sample: peripheral blood. The CDR3 nucleotides are TGTGCCAACCCTCGGCGGGGGTATGGCTACACCTTC. Translating gives CANPRRGYGYTF.